This TCR beta chain was found in a study of blood T cell repertoires in COVID-19. Study-level information: In each case, the material was cDNA or gDNA derived from T cells, B-cell-depleted T cells, or PBMCs.

Libraries were prepared by immunoSEQ multiplex PCR; TCRdb keeps only in-frame clonotypes and omits some of them. The sample shows tens of thousands of clones, roughly nine tenths of them seen only once. The sequenced sample consisted of peripheral blood. The clonotype comes from a woman aged 55 to 70 with acute or convalescent COVID-19.

The CDR3 bases are TGTGCCAGCAGCTTAAGTTCATACAATGAGCAGTTCTTC. Translation: CASSLSSYNEQFF. The chain recombines TRBV7-3 with TRBJ2-1, with D hard to call. Germline values: CDR1 SGHTA, CDR2 FQGTGA. This CDR3 is 13 amino acids long. The germline V and J ends were trimmed by 1 base and 4 bases, with 5 bases remaining between them.